The clone carrying this TCR beta chain was observed many times. Unmatched junction bases numbered 32, after V lost 8 bases and J lost 12 bases. The germline gives CDR1 MDHEN, CDR2 SYDVKM. The CDR3 is 19 amino acids. The sample belongs to a study of T cells of healthy individuals. TCRdb re-called the 5' RACE reads through MiXCR, storing one row per CDR3 protein. The sample holds approximately 100,000 distinct CDR3 sequences; 17% are singletons and the top ten take 6.2%. The chain couples TRBV28 to TRBJ2-5; the match to TRBD2 covers 8 bases. This clonotype was obtained from a human donor in good health. CDR3 amino acids: CASGEGVQAGELPGRDEYF. The CDR3 DNA reads as TGTGCCAGCGGCGAAGGGGTTCAAGCGGGGGAGCTTCCCGGACGAGATGAGTACTTC.